This T cell receptor beta chain was observed in a study of monozygotic twins with inflammatory bowel disease. Points from the study as a whole: Differences in immunosuppressive treatment may have been a source of added variability in patient repertoires.

Whole blood served as the source of total RNA, and no T cell sorting took place. Eight separate reactions per sample served to make cDNA. Template switching appended UMIs that held a 6-nucleotide sample barcode. TCRdb reprocessed the 5' RACE reads and reports one entry per CDR3 protein, with no DNA. The sample totals more than 75,000 distinct CDR3 sequences. About this clonotype: Its antigen is unknown.

The CDR3 contains 15 residues. Germline assignment: CDR1 SGHRS and CDR2 YFSETQ. Sequencing was carried out using blood. The chain has TRBV5-1 and TRBJ2-1; checking the TCRdb D call of TRBD2 is not possible without DNA. The TCR sequence derives from a human donor with ulcerative colitis or Crohn's disease, or a healthy co-twin of an affected twin (not recorded which). The CDR3 region is CASRERGASYNEQFF.